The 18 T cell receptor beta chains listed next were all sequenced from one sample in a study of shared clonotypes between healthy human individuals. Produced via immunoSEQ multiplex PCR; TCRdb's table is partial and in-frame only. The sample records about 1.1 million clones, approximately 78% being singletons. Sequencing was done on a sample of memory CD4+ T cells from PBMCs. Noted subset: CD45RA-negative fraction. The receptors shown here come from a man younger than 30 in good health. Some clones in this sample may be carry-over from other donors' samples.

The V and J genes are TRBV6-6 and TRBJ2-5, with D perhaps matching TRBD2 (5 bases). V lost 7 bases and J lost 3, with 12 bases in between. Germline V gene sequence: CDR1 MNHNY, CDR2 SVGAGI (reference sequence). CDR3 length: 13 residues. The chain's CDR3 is CASNPRGEETQYF. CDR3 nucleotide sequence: TGTGCCAGCAATCCTCGGGGTGAAGAGACCCAGTACTTC.

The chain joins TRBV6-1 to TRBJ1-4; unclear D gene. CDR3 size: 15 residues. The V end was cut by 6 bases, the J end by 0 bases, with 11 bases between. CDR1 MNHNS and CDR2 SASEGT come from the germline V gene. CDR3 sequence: CASRAGHATNEKLFF. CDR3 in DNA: TGTGCCAGCAGGGCCGGGCATGCAACTAATGAAAAACTGTTTTTT.

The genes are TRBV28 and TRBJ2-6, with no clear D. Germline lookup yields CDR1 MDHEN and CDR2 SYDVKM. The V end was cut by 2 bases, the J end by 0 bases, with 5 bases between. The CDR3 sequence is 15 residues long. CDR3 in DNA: TGTGCCAGCAGTTTAGCGGACTCTGGGGCCAACGTCCTGACTTTC. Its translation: CASSLADSGANVLTF. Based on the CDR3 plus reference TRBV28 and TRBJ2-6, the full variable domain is DVKVTQSSRYLVKRTGEKVFLECVQDMDHENMFWYRQDPGLGLRLIYFSYDVKMKEKGDIPEGYSVSREKKERFSLILESASTNQTSMYLCASSLADSGANVLTFGAGSRLTVL.

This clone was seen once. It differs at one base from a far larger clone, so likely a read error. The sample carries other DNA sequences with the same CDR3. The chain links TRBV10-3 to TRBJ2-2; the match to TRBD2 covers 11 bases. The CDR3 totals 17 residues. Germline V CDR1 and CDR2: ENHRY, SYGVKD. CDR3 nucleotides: TGTGCCATCAGTGGAATACTAGCGGGAGAAGTGGGCGGGGAGCTATTTTTT. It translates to CAISGILAGEVGGELFF.

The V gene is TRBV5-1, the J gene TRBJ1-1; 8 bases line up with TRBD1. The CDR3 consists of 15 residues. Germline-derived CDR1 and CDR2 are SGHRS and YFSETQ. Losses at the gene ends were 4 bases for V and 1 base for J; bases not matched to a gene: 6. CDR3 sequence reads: CASSPADRANTEAFF. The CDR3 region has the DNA TGCGCCAGCAGCCCCGCGGACAGGGCGAACACTGAAGCTTTCTTT.

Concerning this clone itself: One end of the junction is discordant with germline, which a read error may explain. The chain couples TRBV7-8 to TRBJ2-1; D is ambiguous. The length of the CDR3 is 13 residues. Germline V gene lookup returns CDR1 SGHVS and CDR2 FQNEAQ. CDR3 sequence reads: CASSLEEGRRQVF. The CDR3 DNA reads TGTGCCAGCAGCTTAGAGGAAGGGCGACGTCAAGTCTTC.

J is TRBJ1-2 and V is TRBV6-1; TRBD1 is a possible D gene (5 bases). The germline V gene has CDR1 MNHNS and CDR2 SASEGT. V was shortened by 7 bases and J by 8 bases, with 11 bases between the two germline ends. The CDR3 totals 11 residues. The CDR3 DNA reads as TGTGCCAGCATAAGGGACCGGGGCTACACCTTC. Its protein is CASIRDRGYTF.

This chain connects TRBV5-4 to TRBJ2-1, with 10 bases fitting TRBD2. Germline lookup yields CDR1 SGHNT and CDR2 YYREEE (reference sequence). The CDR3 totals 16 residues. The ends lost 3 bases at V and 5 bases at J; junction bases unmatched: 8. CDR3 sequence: CASSSASGRTHNEQFF. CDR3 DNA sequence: TGTGCCAGCAGCTCTGCTAGCGGGAGAACCCACAATGAGCAGTTCTTC. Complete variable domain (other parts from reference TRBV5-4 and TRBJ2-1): ETGVTQSPTHLIKTRGQQVTLRCSSQSGHNTVSWYQQALGQGPQFIFQYYREEENGRGNFPPRFSGLQFPNYSSELNVNALELDDSALYLCASSSASGRTHNEQFFGPGTRLTVL.

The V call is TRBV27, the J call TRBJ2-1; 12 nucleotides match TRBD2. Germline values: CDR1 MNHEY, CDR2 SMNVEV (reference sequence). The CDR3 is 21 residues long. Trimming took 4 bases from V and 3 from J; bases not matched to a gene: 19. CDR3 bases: TGTGCCAGCAGTTATAGTACTGTGCGGCTAGCGGGAGGGCCTGGCTACAATGAGCAGTTCTTC. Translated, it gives CASSYSTVRLAGGPGYNEQFF.

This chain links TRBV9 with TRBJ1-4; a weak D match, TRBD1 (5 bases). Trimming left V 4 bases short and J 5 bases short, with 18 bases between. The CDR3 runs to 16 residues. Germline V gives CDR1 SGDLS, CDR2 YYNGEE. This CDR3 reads CASSPLGEFDNEKLFF. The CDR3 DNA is TGTGCCAGCAGCCCCCTAGGGGAATTCGACAATGAAAAACTGTTTTTT.

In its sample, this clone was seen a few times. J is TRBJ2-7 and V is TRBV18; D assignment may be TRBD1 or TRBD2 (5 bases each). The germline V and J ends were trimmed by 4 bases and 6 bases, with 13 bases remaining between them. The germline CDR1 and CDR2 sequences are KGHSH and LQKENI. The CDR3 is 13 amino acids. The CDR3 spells CASSRGTAGEQYF. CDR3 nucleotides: TGTGCCAGCTCACGAGGGACCGCGGGCGAGCAGTACTTC.

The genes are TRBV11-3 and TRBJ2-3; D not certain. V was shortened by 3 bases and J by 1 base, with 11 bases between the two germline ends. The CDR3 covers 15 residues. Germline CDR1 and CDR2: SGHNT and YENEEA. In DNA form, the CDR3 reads TGTGCCAGCAGCTTCTCCTTCGGCGGCACAGATACGCAGTATTTT. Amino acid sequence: CASSFSFGGTDTQYF.

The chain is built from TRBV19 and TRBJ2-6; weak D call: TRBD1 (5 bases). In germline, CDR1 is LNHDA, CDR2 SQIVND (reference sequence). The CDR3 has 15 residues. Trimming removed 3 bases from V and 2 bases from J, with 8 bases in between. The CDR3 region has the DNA TGTGCCAGTAGTATCCCAGGGACTGGGGCCAACGTCCTGACTTTC. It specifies CASSIPGTGANVLTF. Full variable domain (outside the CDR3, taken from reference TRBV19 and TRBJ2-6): DGGITQSPKYLFRKEGQNVTLSCEQNLNHDAMYWYRQDPGQGLRLIYYSQIVNDFQKGDIAEGYSVSREKKESFPLTVTSAQKNPTAFYLCASSIPGTGANVLTFGAGSRLTVL.

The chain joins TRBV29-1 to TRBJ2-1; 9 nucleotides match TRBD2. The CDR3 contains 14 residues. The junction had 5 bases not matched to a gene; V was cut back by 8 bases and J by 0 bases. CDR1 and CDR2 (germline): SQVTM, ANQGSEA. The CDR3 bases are TGCAGCTGCCTAGCGGGGAGCTCCTACAATGAGCAGTTCTTC. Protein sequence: CSCLAGSSYNEQFF.

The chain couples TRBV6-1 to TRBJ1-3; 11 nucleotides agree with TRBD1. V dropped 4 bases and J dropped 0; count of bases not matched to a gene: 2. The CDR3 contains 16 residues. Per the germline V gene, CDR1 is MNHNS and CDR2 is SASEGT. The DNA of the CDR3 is TGTGCCAGCAGTGGGGGGACAGGGGGCTCTGGAAACACCATATATTTT. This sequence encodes CASSGGTGGSGNTIYF.

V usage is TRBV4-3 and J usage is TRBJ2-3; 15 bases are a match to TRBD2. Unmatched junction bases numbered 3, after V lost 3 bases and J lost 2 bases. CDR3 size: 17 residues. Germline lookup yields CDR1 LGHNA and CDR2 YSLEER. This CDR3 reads CASSQGLAGGNTDTQYF. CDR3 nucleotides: TGCGCCAGCAGCCAGGGACTAGCGGGAGGTAACACAGATACGCAGTATTTT.

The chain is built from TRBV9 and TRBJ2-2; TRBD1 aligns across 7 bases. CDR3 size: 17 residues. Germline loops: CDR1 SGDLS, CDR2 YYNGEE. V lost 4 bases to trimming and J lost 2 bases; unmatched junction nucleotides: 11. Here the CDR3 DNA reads TGTGCCAGCAGCCCCCGTCGAGGGACAGACAACACCGGGGAGCTGTTTTTT. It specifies CASSPRRGTDNTGELFF.

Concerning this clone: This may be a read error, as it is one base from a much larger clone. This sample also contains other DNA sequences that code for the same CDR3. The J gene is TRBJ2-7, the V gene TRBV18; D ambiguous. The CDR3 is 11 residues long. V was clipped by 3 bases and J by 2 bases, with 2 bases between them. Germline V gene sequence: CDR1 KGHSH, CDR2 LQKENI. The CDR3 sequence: CASSPTYEQYF. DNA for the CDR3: TGTGCCAGCTCACCGACCTACGAGCAGTACTTC.